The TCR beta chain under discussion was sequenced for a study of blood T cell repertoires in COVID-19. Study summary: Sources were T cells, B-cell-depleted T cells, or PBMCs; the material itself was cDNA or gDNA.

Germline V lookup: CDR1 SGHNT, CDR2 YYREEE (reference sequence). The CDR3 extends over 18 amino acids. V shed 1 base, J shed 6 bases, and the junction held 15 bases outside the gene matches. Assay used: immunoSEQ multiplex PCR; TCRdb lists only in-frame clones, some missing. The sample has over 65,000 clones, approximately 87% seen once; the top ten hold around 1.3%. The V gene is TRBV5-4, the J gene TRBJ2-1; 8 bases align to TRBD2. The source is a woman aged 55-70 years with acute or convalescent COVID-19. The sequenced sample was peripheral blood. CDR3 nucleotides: TGTGCCAGCAGCTTGCCCCCTATAGCGGGATTGAGGATCAATGAGCAGTTCTTC. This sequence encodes CASSLPPIAGLRINEQFF.